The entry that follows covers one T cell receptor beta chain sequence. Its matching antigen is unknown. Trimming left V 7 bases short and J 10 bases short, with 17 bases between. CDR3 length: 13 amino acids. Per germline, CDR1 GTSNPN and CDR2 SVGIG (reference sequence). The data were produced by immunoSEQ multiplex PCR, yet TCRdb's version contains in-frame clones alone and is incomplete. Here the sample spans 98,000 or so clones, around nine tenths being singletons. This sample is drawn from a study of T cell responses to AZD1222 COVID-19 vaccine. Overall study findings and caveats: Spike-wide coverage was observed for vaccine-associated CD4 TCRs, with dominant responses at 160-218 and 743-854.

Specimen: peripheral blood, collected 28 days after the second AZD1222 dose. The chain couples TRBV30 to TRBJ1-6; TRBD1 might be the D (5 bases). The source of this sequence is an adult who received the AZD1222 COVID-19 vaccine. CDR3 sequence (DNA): TGTGCCTCCAACGCGGGGGGGAGATCACCCCTCCACTTT. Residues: CASNAGGRSPLHF.